Below are 15 T cell receptor beta chains sequenced from a single sample in a study of identical twins. MiXCR, run by TCRdb on the 5' RACE reads, gives a single entry per CDR3 protein. The table lists roughly 1.6 million distinct CDR3 sequences, about 32% of them singletons, with 0.27% in the top ten. Sequencing used cord blood. These TCRs come from a newborn girl in good health.

J is TRBJ2-4 and V is TRBV18; D assignment may be TRBD1 or TRBD2 (5 bases each). The assigned J gene may be wrong: the sequence end matches TRBJ2-7 better. This CDR3 has 14 amino acids. Germline V gives CDR1 KGHSH, CDR2 LQKENI. Written as DNA, the CDR3 is TGTGCCAGCTCACCGGGACCCCAGGGCTACGAGCAGTACTTC. Its protein product is CASSPGPQGYEQYF.

There are a few counts of this clonotype. The chain uses TRBV9 and TRBJ1-2; D gene ambiguous. The germline V gene encodes CDR1 SGDLS and CDR2 YYNGEE. The germline V and J ends were trimmed by 4 bases and 4 bases, with 20 bases remaining between them. The CDR3 has 16 residues. CDR3 loop: CASSSSRGSYIYGYTF. Here the CDR3 DNA reads TGTGCCAGCAGCTCGAGTCGAGGGTCTTATATCTATGGCTACACCTTC.

This clonotype has a single count. The CDR3 protein is CASSQGLPGSYEQYF. CDR3 DNA: TGTGCCAGCAGCCAGGGACTACCTGGATCCTACGAGCAGTACTTC. V is TRBV3-1 and J is TRBJ2-7, with 7 bases aligning to TRBD2. The CDR3 extends over 15 amino acids. V was pared by 3 bases and J by 1 base, with 6 bases of the junction left unmatched. Germline CDR1 is LGHDT and CDR2 is YNNKEL (reference sequence).

V is TRBV3-1 and J is TRBJ2-7, with 8 bases lining up with TRBD2. CDR1 and CDR2 from the germline V gene are LGHDT and YNNKEL (reference sequence). CDR3 length: 14 residues. J lost 2 bases, V lost 4 bases, and 4 bases had no gene match. The CDR3 protein is CASSRAGVTYEQYF. For the CDR3, the DNA is TGTGCCAGCAGCCGAGCGGGGGTTACCTACGAGCAGTACTTC.

The gene calls are TRBV6-2 or TRBV6-3 and TRBJ1-1, with a possible D match to TRBD1 (5 bases). The V gene's germline CDR1 is MNHEY and CDR2 SVGEGT. This CDR3 comprises 14 residues. V was shortened by 7 bases and J by 5 bases, with 17 bases between the two germline ends. CDR3 in DNA: TGTGCCAGCACCCAGCGCAGGGTTGGAACTGAAGCTTTCTTT. This encodes CASTQRRVGTEAFF.

The chain uses TRBV21-1 and TRBJ2-6; TRBD1, the table's D call, lacks a check against the DNA. TRBV21-1 is assigned pseudogene status. The CDR3 spans 17 residues. CDR3 in DNA: TGTGCCAGCAGCATTCGACAGGGGGCGTCTGGGGCCAACGTCCTGACTTTC. Translating it yields CASSIRQGASGANVLTF.

This sequence joins TRBV7-2 and TRBJ2-3; 10 bases are a match to TRBD2. Trimming cost V 1 base and J 7 bases; bases outside gene matches: 2. The germline V gene encodes CDR1 SGHTA and CDR2 FQGNSA. The CDR3 is 14 amino acids. The CDR3 nucleotides read TGTGCCAGCAGCTTAGGACTAGCGGGTCATACGCAGTATTTT. It specifies CASSLGLAGHTQYF.

Concerning this clonotype: A much larger clone lies one base from this, so it may be a read error. This chain joins TRBV10-3 and TRBJ2-7; 8 bases agree with TRBD1. Germline V gene lookup returns CDR1 ENHRY and CDR2 SYGVKD. Germline trimming cut 3 bases from V and 7 bases from J; bases unmatched to any gene: 20. The CDR3 runs to 18 residues. The CDR3 coding sequence is TGTGCCATCAGTGATCCCGGGACAGGCCGAGGGTCCTACAATGAGCAGTACTTC. Translation gives CAISDPGTGRGSYNEQYF.

The table lists this clonotype with a few counts. The chain carries TRBV11-2 and TRBJ2-7; TRBD2 is a possible D gene (5 bases). This CDR3 region has 15 residues. V gave up 0 bases and J gave up 4 bases, with 13 bases separating them. Germline V gene lookup returns CDR1 SGHAT and CDR2 FQNNGV. CDR3 coding DNA: TGTGCCAGCAGCTTAGATAGGGCGGGTCCTTACGAGCAGTACTTC. It codes for CASSLDRAGPYEQYF.

Points on this clonotype: A read error may explain this, as a much larger clone is one base away. The genes are TRBV6-6 and TRBJ1-2; maybe TRBD1 (6 bases). The CDR3 spans 13 residues. In germline, CDR1 is MNHNY, CDR2 SVGAGI (reference sequence). Between the trimmed V and J ends, which lost 2 bases and 4 bases, there was a span of 8 bases. The CDR3 protein is CASSYRQAYGYTF. CDR3 bases: TGTGCCAGCAGTTACCGACAGGCCTATGGCTACACCTTC.

The genes are TRBV25-1 and TRBJ1-1; D may be TRBD1 (5 bases). CDR3 length: 13 residues. Germline V CDR1 and CDR2: MGHDK, SYGVNS. The V end lost 4 bases, the J end lost 4 bases, and 10 bases lay between the germline ends. The CDR3 coding sequence is TGTGCCAGCAGTGCCGGGACGGTCACTGAAGCTTTCTTT. The encoded protein is CASSAGTVTEAFF.

This clonotype was counted only a few times. The genes are TRBV20-1 and TRBJ1-2; a possible D gene is TRBD1 (6 bases). The length of the CDR3 is 18 residues. V was shortened by 5 bases and J by 2 bases, with 27 bases between the two germline ends. CDR1 is DFQATT and CDR2 is SNEGSKA in the germline V gene (reference sequence). CDR3 amino acids: CSAFYTGPSVRSNYGYTF. DNA for the CDR3: TGCAGTGCTTTTTATACAGGGCCCTCGGTGAGATCCAACTATGGCTACACCTTC.

The V gene is TRBV4-2, the J gene TRBJ2-1, with 8 positions matching TRBD2. Germline lookup yields CDR1 LGHNA and CDR2 YNFKEQ. V was clipped by 3 bases and J by 6 bases; unmatched bases: 13. The CDR3 has 17 residues. For the CDR3, the DNA is TGTGCCAGCAGCCAGGCTAGCGTCCGGGGGGGGTTCAATGAGCAGTTCTTC. Encoded protein: CASSQASVRGGFNEQFF.

The rearrangement uses TRBV7-9 and TRBJ1-2; no definite D call. The CDR3 is 17 amino acids. Trimming shortened V by 1 base and J by 0 bases, and 15 bases separated the two germline ends. Per germline, CDR1 SEHNR and CDR2 FQNEAQ (reference sequence). The CDR3 sequence is CASSLERLRAPNYGYTF. The CDR3 coding sequence is TGTGCCAGCAGCTTAGAACGGCTAAGGGCACCTAACTATGGCTACACCTTC.

The CDR3 spells CASSYSRDEKLFF. In DNA, the CDR3 is TGTGCCAGCAGTTACTCCCGGGATGAAAAACTGTTTTTT. The V gene is TRBV6-6, the J gene TRBJ1-4; D gene uncertain. The CDR3 is 13 amino acids. Germline CDR1 reads MNHNY; CDR2 reads SVGAGI (reference sequence). V was clipped by 0 bases and J by 6 bases, with 5 bases between them.